This T cell receptor beta chain is from a study of identical twins. Notes on the study in general: Zero-insertion analyses were open to partial confounding by invariant MAIT and iNKT cells. Cross-sectional statistical analysis was relied on for the conclusions, without the same donors being followed. Shared out-of-frame alpha sequences (those common to twins) showed excess low generation probability.

This clonotype was detected many times. Its specificity is unknown. The authors used template switching to add a universal primer site and gave cDNA unique molecular identifiers. TCRdb passed the 5' RACE reads through MiXCR, listing each CDR3 protein once. The sample has around 670,000 distinct CDR3 sequences, 6% to 6.5% seen once; the top ten hold 1.5% to 2%. CDR1 is ENHRY and CDR2 is SYGVKD in the germline V gene. Trimming took 6 bases from V and 3 from J, leaving 11 bases between them. This CDR3 comprises 14 residues. The TCR was taken from a man aged 18 to 29 in good health. The chain links TRBV10-3 to TRBJ2-2; D could derive from TRBD1 or TRBD2 (5 bases each). Sequenced sample: naive T cells sorted from blood. CDR3 in amino acids: CAISRDPYTGELFF. The CDR3 bases are TGTGCCATCAGCCGGGACCCATACACCGGGGAGCTGTTTTTT.